This T cell receptor (beta chain) was recovered during a study of shared clonotypes between healthy human individuals (dated by TCRdb to about 2020). Regarding the complete study: A couple of women and three men aged 18 to 49 years were included in the cohort. Each donor's leukapheresis produced roughly between roughly 0.85 and 10 billion PBMCs. For each donor, CD4 naive and CD4 memory were each given three plates, CD8 naive was given two plates, and CD8 memory was given one plate. Libraries were prepared and TCR repertoires were sequenced by different laboratories using diverse techniques, in order to increase sequencing depth and limit assay-specific biases. Blood TCR repertoires of roughly 5 healthy adults were deeply sequenced to estimate repertoire size and the extent of clonotype sharing between individuals. Findings and caveats that apply to the study as a whole: Clonotypes shared by all four sorted-subset donors showed higher generation probabilities than non-shared clonotypes. Sampling was limited to blood, and TCR repertoires in tissue likely differ from TCR repertoires in blood. Estimated clonotype richness was generally larger for naive than for memory subsets. Pairwise subsampling indicated that sequencing depth was expected to affect the degree of clonotype sharing among donors. Even with the large sequencing depth, rarefaction of the sorted-subset datasets indicated that sequencing was incomplete. Because the study included only a small number of donors, the genetic and exposure-history diversity represented was limited. Across a handful of donors, about 5.2% of naive CD4, roughly 3.5% of naive CD8, about 2% of memory CD4, and 0.3% to 0.45% of memory CD8 clonotypes were shared.

Healthy HIV-negative adults with no recently reported acute infections or vaccinations were included as donors. All donors were Caucasian adults living in Nashville, Tennessee, USA. CD4+ T cells were enriched by magnetic negative selection; naive cells were then positively selected on CD45RA, and the negative fraction formed the memory subset. Blood was collected by leukapheresis, and PBMCs were isolated by Ficoll-Histopaque density gradient centrifugation and then cryopreserved in liquid nitrogen vapor phase. Analytical flow cytometry was used to check the purity and quantity of every magnetically sorted T cell population. From each sorted fraction, genomic DNA was isolated and quantified by UV absorbance on a Nanodrop 2000c. CDR1 and CDR2 are drawn from the germline V gene: SGHRS, YFSETQ. The CDR3 goes from the cysteine to the phenylalanine over 14 residues. The CDR3 DNA has 42 bases and is translated from base 1. V is trimmed back by 6 bases and J by 4 bases, and the junction contains 9 bases that no gene match accounts for.

To note about this clone: The antigen this receptor binds is unknown. It has no much larger one-base neighbor in the sample; base qualities were not kept.

Using the deep immunoSEQ assay, multiplex PCR amplified TCR CDR3 regions from genomic DNA. Genomic DNA extracted from each cell subset was distributed evenly over all wells of several immunoSEQ 96-well plates, and each plate served as one replicate. Each replicate PCR for sorted subsets received approximately 200 ng genomic DNA, equal to some 32,000 T cell genomes. Purified libraries were quantified with a Qubit 3.0 fluorometer, sized on a Bioanalyzer 2100, and re-quantified with the KAPA Library Quantification kit. Every immunoSEQ 96-well plate was sequenced on a dedicated single-read 150-cycle Illumina NextSeq 550 flow cell. In the paper's pipeline: Because the immunoSEQ output held only junctional sequences and lacked quality scores, the filtering could not match the filtering applied to full-length reads. Sequences were annotated with PyIR, a Python wrapper for IgBLAST v1.9, and V/J genes and CDR3 were assigned using IMGT germline references. Reads were filtered out if the reads had weak V/J assignments (E-value above 1e-6), no CDR3, stop codons, out-of-frame junctions, or ambiguous translated residues. V3J clonotypes were defined by identical inferred V gene, J gene, and CDR3 amino acid sequence. The percentage overlap between two repertoires was calculated by dividing the number of shared unique clonotypes by the size of the smaller repertoire. RTK rarefaction, the Chao1 estimator, and Recon v2.1 estimates of unobserved clonotypes were used to assess repertoire richness. OLGA was used to compute generation probabilities for all TCRbeta clonotypes that the gDNA method yielded from a few donors. TCRdb stores this immuneACCESS table with in-frame sequences only. Part of the clones is absent; in the studies checked, under half of the shortfall reflects unresolved V genes, and no reason is known for the rest. V, J and clone size are taken as reported in that table, and D and trimming were inferred from the DNA itself. The sample table contains about 2.5 million clones; only one count was recorded for less than 95% of them. Roughly 0.34% of the sample is taken by the ten largest.

This chain is built from TRBV5-1 and TRBJ2-7, and TRBD1 matches 8 of the central bases. Material for sequencing was naive CD4+ T cells from PBMCs. According to the study, the label for this sample's cell subset or site signals: CD45RA+ positively selected. The sequence was collected from a man aged 18 to 29 in good health. Some clones in this sample may be carry-over from other donors' samples. The DNA sequence is as follows: TGCGCCAGCAACCAACAGGGGGGAGTATACGAGCAGTACTTC. It codes for CASNQQGGVYEQYF.